This T cell receptor (beta chain) was identified during a study of memory CD4+ T cells and cytomegalovirus serostatus. Single viable CD3+CD4+CD8-CD45RO+ cells were sorted as the memory CD4+ T cells. CDR1 is SGHVS and CDR2 is FNYEAQ in the germline V gene. V gave up 2 bases and J gave up 7 bases, with 9 bases separating them. The CDR3 has 14 amino acids. The protocol was immunoSEQ multiplex PCR, while the TCRdb copy is restricted to in-frame clones and leaves out a portion. Among about 48,000 clones listed, about three quarters were seen once. V and J are TRBV7-6 and TRBJ1-6; D is unresolved. Sequenced material: memory CD4+ T cells from blood. The sequence was obtained from an adult in good health and CMV-seronegative. The CDR3 protein is CASSLSSWNSPLHF. DNA of the CDR3: TGTGCCAGCAGCTTATCATCCTGGAATTCACCCCTCCACTTT. The whole variable domain, filled in from reference TRBV7-6 and TRBJ1-6, reads GAGVSQSPRYKVTKRGQDVALRCDPISGHVSLYWYRQALGQGPEFLTYFNYEAQQDKSGLPNDRFSAERPEGSISTLTIQRTEQRDSAMYRCASSLSSWNSPLHFGNGTRLTVT.